The subject of this entry is one T cell receptor (beta chain). Its antigen is not known. The germline V and J ends were trimmed by 0 bases and 3 bases, with 8 bases remaining between them. The CDR3 sequence is 14 residues long. The germline CDR1 and CDR2 sequences are MNHEY and SMNVEV (reference sequence). This specimen belongs to a study of cytomegalovirus exposure and HLA in healthy donors. Across the whole study: Earlier work reported some 110 million unique TCR beta sequences from 150 million to 200 million T cells. Study results and caveats: Researchers had no immune exposure information except CMV serostatus available.

Vbeta (60) and Jbeta (13) primers were used in the PCR. Assay used: immunoSEQ multiplex PCR; TCRdb lists only in-frame clones, some missing. Of about 160,000 clones in the sample, approximately 88% are singletons; the top ten hold 1.5%. The rearrangement uses TRBV27 and TRBJ1-1, with D tentatively TRBD1 (5 bases). The receptor's source is a woman aged 18-29 years in good health and CMV-seronegative. The sample taken for sequencing was PBMCs. CDR3 coding DNA: TGTGCCAGCAGTTTATCGGGGGAGGACACTGAAGCTTTCTTT. Protein: CASSLSGEDTEAFF.